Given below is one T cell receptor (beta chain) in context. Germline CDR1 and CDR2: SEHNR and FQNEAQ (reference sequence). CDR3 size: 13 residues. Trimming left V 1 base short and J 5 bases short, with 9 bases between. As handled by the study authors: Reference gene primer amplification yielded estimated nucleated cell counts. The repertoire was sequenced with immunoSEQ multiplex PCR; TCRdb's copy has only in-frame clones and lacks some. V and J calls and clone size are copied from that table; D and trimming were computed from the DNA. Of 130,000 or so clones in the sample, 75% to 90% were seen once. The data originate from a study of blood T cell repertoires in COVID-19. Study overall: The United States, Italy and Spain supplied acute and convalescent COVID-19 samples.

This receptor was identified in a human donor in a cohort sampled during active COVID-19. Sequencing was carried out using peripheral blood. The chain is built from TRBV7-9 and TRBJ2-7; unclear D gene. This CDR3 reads CASSLVRVDEQYF. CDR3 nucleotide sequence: TGTGCCAGCAGCTTAGTCCGGGTAGACGAGCAGTACTTC.